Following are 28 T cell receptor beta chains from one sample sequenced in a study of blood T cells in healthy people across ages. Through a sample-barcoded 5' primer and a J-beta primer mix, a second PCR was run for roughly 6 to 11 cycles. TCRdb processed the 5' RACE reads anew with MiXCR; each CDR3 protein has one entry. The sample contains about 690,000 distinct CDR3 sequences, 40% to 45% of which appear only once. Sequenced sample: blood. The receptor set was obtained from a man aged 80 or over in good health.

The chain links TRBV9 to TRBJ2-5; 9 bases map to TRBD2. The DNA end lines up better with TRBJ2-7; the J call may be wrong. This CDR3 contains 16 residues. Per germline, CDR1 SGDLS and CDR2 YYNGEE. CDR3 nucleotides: TGTGCCAGCAGCGCGGGGGGATTAGCGGGGGCCTACGAGCAGTACTTC. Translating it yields CASSAGGLAGAYEQYF.

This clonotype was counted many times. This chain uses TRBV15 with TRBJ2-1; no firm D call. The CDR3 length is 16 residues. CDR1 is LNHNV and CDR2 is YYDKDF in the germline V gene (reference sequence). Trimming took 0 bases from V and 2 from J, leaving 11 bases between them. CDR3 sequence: CATSRERLLTYNEQFF. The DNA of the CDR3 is TGTGCCACCAGCAGAGAGCGGCTCCTAACCTACAATGAGCAGTTCTTC. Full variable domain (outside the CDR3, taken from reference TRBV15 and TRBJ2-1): DAMVIQNPRYQVTQFGKPVTLSCSQTLNHNVMYWYQQKSSQAPKLLFHYYDKDFNNEADTPDNFQSRRPNTSFCFLDIRSPGLGDTAMYLCATSRERLLTYNEQFFGPGTRLTVL.

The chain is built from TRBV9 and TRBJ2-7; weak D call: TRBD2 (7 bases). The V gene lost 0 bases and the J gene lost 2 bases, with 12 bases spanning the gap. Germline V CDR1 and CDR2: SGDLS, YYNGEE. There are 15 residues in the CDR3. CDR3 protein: CASSVGRGGTYEQYF. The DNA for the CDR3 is TGTGCCAGCAGCGTAGGGAGGGGGGGAACCTACGAGCAGTACTTC.

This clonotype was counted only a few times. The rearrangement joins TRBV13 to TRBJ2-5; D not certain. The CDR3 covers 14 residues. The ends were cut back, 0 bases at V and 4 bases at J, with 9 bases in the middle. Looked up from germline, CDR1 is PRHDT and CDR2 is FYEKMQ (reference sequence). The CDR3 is CASSLGNRLETQYF. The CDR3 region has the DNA TGTGCCAGCAGCTTAGGGAATCGGTTAGAGACCCAGTACTTC. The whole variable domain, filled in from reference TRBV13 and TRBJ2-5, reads AAGVIQSPRHLIKEKRETATLKCYPIPRHDTVYWYQQGPGQDPQFLISFYEKMQSDKGSIPDRFSAQQFSDYHSELNMSSLELGDSALYFCASSLGNRLETQYFGPGTRLLVL.

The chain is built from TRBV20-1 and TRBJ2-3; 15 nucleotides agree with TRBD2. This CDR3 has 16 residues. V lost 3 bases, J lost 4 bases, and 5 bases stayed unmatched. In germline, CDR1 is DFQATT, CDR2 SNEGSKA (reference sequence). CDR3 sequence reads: CSASRGLAGGSDTQYF. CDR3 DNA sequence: TGCAGTGCTAGCCGGGGACTAGCGGGAGGTTCAGATACGCAGTATTTT.

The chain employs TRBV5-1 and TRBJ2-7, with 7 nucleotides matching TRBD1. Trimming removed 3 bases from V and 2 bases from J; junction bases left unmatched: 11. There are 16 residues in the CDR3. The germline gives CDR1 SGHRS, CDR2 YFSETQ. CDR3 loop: CASSWDRTGPPYEQYF. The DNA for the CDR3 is TGCGCCAGCAGCTGGGACCGGACAGGTCCGCCCTACGAGCAGTACTTC.

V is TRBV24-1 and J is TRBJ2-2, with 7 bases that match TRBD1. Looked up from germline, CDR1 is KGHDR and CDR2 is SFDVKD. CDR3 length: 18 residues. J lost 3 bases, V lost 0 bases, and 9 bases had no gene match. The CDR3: CATSDLGLRQGDTGELFF. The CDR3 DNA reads TGTGCCACCAGTGATTTGGGCCTTCGGCAGGGGGACACCGGGGAGCTGTTTTTT.

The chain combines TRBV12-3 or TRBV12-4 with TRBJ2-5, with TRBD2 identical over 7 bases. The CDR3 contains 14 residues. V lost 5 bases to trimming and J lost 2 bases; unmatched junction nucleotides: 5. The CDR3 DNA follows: TGTGCCAGCAGTCGTGGGACTATTCAAGAGACCCAGTACTTC. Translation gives CASSRGTIQETQYF.

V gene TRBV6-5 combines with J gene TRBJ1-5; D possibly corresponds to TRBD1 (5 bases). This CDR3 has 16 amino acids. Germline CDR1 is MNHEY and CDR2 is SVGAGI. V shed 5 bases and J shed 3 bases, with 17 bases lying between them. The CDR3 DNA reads TGTGCCAGCAGTCCCTTCATCGGGGCCGACAATCAGCCCCAGCATTTT. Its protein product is CASSPFIGADNQPQHF.

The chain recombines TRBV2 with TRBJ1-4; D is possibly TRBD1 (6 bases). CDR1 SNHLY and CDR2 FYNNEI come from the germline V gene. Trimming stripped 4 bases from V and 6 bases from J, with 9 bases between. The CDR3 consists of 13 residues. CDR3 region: CASSVGTYEKLFF. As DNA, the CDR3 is TGTGCCAGCAGTGTAGGGACATATGAAAAACTGTTTTTT.

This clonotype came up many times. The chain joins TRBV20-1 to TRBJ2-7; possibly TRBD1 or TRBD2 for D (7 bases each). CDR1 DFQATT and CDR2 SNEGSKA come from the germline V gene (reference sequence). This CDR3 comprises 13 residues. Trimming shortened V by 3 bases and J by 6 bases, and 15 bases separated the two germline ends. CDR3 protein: CSARPRGRGEQYF. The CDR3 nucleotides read TGCAGTGCTAGGCCCAGGGGGAGGGGCGAGCAGTACTTC.

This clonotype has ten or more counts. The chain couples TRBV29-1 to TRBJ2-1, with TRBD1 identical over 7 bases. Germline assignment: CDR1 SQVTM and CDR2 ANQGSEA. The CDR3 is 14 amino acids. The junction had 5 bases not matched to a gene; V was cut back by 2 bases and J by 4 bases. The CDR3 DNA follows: TGCAGCGTTGAATCGGGACAGTTATACAATGAGCAGTTCTTC. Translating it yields CSVESGQLYNEQFF.

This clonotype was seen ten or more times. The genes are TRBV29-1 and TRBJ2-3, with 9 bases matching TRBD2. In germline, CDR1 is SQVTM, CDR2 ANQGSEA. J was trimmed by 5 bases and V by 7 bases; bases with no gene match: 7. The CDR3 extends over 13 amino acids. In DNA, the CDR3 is TGCAGCGACTTAGCGGGAGCGGAAGATACGCAGTATTTT. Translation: CSDLAGAEDTQYF.

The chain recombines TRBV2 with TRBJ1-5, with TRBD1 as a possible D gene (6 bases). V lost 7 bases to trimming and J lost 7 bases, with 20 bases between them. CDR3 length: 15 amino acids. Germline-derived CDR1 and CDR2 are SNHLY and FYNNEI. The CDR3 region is CASIRDTPGGQPQHF. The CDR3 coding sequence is TGTGCCAGCATCCGGGACACCCCGGGGGGACAGCCCCAGCATTTT.

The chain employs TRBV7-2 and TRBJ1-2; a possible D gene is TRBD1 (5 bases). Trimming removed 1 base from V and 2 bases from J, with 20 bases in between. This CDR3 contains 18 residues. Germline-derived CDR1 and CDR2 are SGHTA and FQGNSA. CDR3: CASSLDPRGAGTNYGYTF. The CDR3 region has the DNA TGTGCCAGCAGCTTAGACCCGCGGGGCGCAGGAACAAACTATGGCTACACCTTC. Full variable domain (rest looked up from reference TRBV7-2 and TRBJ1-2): GAGVSQSPSNKVTEKGKDVELRCDPISGHTALYWYRQSLGQGLEFLIYFQGNSAPDKSGLPSDRFSAERTGGSVSTLTIQRTQQEDSAVYLCASSLDPRGAGTNYGYTFGSGTRLTVV.

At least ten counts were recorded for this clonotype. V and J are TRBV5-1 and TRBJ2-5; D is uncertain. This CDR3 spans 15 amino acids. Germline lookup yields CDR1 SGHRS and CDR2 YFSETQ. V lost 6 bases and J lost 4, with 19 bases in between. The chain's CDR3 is CASTDSPGPAETQYF. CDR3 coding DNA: TGCGCCAGCACTGATTCCCCCGGGCCGGCAGAGACCCAGTACTTC.

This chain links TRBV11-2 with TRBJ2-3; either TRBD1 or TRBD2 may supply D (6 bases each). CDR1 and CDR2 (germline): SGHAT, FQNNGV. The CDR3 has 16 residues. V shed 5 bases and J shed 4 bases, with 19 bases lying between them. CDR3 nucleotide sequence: TGTGCCAGCAGCCGGTGGGGGGCGCATCAAGCAGATACGCAGTATTTT. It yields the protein CASSRWGAHQADTQYF.

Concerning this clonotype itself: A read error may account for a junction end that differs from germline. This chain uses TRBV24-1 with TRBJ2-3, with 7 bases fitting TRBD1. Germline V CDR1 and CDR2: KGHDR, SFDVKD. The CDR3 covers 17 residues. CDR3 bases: TGTGCCACCAGTGATTCCACACCGGTACAGGGGAGAGATGCGCAGTATTTT. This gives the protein CATSDSTPVQGRDAQYF.

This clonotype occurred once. CDR3 protein: CASSYSTGGLLNEQFF. CDR3 nucleotide sequence: TGTGCCAGCAGTTACTCAACGGGAGGGCTTTTGAATGAGCAGTTCTTC. The gene calls are TRBV6-5 and TRBJ2-1; 8 nucleotides line up with TRBD2. With V trimmed by 0 bases and J by 7 bases, 8 bases remained unmatched. The CDR3 length is 16 residues. CDR1 is MNHEY and CDR2 is SVGAGI in the germline V gene.

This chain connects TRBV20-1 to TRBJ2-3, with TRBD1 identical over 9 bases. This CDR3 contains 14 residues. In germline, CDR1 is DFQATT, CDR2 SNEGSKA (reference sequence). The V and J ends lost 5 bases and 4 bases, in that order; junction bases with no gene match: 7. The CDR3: CSASDRGRADTQYF. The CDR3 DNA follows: TGCAGTGCTTCGGACAGGGGTCGGGCAGATACGCAGTATTTT.

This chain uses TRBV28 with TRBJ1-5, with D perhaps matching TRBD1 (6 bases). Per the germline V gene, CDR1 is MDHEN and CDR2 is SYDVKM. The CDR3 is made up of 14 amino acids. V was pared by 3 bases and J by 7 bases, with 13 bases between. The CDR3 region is CASSFSGARQPQHF. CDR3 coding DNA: TGTGCCAGCAGTTTTTCAGGGGCCAGGCAGCCCCAGCATTTT.

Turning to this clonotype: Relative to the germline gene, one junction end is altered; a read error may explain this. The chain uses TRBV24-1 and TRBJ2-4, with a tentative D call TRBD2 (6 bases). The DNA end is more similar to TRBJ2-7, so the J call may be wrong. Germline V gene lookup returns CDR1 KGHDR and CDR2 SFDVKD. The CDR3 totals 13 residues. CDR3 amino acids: CATNDSGSHEQYF. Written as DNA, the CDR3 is TGTGCCACCAATGATAGCGGTTCTCACGAGCAGTACTTC.

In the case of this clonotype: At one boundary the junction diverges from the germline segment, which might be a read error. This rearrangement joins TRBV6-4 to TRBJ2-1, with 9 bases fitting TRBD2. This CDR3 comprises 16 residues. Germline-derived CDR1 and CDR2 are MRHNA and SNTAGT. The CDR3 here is CANSDSKVAGVNEQFF. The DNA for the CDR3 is TGTGCCAACAGTGACTCGAAAGTAGCGGGAGTCAATGAGCAGTTCTTC.

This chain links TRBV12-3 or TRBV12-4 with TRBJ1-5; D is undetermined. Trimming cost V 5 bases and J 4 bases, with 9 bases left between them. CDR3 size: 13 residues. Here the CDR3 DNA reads TGTGCCAGCAGTAGAGAGGGAAATCAGCCCCAGCATTTT. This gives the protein CASSREGNQPQHF.

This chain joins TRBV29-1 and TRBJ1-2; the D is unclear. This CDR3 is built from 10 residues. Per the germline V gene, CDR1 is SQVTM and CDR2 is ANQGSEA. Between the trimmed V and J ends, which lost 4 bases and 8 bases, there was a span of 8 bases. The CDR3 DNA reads TGCAGCGTTGCTTATCGGGGCTACACCTTC. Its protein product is CSVAYRGYTF.

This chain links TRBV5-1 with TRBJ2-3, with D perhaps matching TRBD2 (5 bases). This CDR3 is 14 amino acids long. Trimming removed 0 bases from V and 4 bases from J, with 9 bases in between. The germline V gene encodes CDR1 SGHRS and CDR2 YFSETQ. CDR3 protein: CASSLGGYADTQYF. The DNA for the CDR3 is TGCGCCAGCAGCTTGGGAGGGTACGCAGATACGCAGTATTTT.

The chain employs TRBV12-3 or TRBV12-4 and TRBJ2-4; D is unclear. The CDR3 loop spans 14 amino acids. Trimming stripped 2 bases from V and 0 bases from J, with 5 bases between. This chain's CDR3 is CASSLSLAKNIQYF. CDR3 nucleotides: TGTGCCAGCAGTTTAAGTCTAGCCAAAAACATTCAGTACTTC.

The CDR3, as DNA: TGCAGTGCACGGTGGCAGACTAGCACAGATACGCAGTATTTT. Its protein product is CSARWQTSTDTQYF. The chain employs TRBV20-1 and TRBJ2-3; no clear D gene. The length of the CDR3 is 14 residues. V gave up 6 bases and J gave up 0 bases, with 13 bases separating them. Germline-derived CDR1 and CDR2 are DFQATT and SNEGSKA (reference sequence).